Included here is one T cell receptor (beta chain) sequence, with context. This entry belongs to a study of radiation and T cells in renal cell carcinoma. Only in-frame clones appear in the TCRdb table, and some are missing; sequencing was by immunoSEQ multiplex PCR. The sample lists 100,000 to 150,000 clones; roughly four fifths were seen once. This CDR3 is built from 14 residues. V was clipped by 0 bases and J by 9 bases, with 10 bases between them. Germline CDR1 SGDLS, CDR2 YYNGEE. Time point reported: blood 2 weeks post-SBRT. Treatment indicated: 15 Gy SBRT to primary tumor, nephrectomy 4 weeks later.

The rearrangement links TRBV9 to TRBJ1-6, with D unresolved. The clonotype originates from a man aged 50 or older with renal cell carcinoma. This sample comprised blood, obtained from a patient whose treatment included radiotherapy and nephrectomy. This chain's CDR3 is CASSVVEVGSPLHF. The CDR3, as DNA: TGTGCCAGCAGCGTAGTAGAGGTTGGTTCACCCCTCCACTTT.